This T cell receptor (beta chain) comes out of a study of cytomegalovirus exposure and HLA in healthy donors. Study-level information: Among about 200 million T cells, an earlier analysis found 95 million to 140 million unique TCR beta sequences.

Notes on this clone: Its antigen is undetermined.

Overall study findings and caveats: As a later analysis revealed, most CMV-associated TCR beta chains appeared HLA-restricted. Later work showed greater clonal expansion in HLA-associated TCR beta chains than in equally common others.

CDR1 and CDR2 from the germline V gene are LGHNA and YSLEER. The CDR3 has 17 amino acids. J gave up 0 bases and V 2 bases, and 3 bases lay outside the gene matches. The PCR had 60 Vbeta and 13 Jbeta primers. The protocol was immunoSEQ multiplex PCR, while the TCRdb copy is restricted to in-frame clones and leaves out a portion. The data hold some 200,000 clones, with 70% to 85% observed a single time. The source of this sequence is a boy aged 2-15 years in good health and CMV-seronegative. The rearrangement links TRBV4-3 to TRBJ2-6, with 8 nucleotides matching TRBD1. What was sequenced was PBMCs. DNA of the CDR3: TGCGCCAGCAGCCAATTTACAGGGGGCTCTGGGGCCAACGTCCTGACTTTC. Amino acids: CASSQFTGGSGANVLTF.